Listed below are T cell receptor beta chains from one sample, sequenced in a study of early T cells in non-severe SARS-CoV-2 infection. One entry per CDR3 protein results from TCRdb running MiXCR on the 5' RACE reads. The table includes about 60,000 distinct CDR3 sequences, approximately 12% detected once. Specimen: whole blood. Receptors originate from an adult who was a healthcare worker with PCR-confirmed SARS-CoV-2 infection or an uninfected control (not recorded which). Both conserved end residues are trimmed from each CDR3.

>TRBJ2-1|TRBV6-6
ASSAPVQRDEQF
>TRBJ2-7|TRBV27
ASSLFGSSYEQY
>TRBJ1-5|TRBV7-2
ASSRTAGNQPQH
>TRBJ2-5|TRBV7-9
ASSFLAGGFHQETQY
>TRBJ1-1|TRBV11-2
ASSMDRAVAAF
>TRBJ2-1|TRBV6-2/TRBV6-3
ASSYSLGLAGARDEQF
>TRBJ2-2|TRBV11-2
ASSPIGGGSLTGELF
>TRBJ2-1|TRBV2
ASGNYNEQF
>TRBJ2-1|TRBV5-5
ASNLLSTSEYNEQF
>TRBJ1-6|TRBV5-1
ATRTGTDNSPLH
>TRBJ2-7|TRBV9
ASSSSGGAWEQY
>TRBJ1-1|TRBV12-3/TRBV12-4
ASREVPVGGTEAF
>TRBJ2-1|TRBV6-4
ASSDLAGDYNEQF
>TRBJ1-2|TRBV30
AWSGGPQGIYGYT
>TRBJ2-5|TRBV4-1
ASSQEGTGEETQY
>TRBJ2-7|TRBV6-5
ASSYSGVGAYEQY
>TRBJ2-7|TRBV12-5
ASGLGGPYEQY
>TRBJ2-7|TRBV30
AWSVPAGPPNYEQY
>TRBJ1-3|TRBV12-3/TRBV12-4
ASSPQAENTIY
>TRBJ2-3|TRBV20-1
SAGGTSGDTQY
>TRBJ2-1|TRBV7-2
ASSLGQEYNEQF
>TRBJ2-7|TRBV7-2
ANNPTGASYEQY
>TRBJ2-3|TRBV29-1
SVKAGQITDTQY
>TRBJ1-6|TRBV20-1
SARDTQGGNSPLH
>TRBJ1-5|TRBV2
ASRQERDQPQH
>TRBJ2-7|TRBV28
ASSPSTRRSSYEQY
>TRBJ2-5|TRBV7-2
ASSLGPSGTQY
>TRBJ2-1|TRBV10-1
ASSRLAGGSYNEQF
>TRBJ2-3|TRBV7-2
ASSLLLTDTQY
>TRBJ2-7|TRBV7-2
ASSLADLAQY
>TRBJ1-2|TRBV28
ASRPGQTYGYT
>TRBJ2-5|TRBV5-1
ASSLSKDQETQY
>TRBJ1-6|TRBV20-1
SARDRGGTYNSPLH
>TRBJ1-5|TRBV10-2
ASARGEGEPQH
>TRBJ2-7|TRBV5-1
ASSLEGPEQY
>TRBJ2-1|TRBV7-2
ASSRDRGNNEQF
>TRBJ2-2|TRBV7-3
ASSLLGTSGGTGELF
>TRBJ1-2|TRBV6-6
ASSRTGANYGYT
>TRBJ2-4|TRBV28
ASSVAGTVKNIQY
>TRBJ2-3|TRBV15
ATSRERAAGQLVQY
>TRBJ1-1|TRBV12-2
ASRPPQQEAF
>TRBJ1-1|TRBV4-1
ASSLPGQSTEAF
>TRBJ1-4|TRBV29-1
SGTATNEKLF
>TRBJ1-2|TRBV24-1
ATSERPGDGYT
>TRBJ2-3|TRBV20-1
SARVSGSSTDTQY
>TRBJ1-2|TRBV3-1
ASSPRGGYGYT
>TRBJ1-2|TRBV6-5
ASSHGLSNYGYT
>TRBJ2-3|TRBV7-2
ASRRGQGSTDTQY